This entry lists 26 T cell receptor beta chains sequenced from one sample in a study of T cell changes during pregnancy in multiple sclerosis. Profiling relied on immunoSEQ multiplex PCR, and the TCRdb table lists in-frame clones only, not all of them. The data show about 79,000 clones, about 89% seen once. Sequencing was performed on CD4+ T cells from peripheral blood mononuclear cells, taken in the second trimester of pregnancy. Source of these receptors: a female donor with multiple sclerosis, enrolled in a pregnancy study.

This clone was observed a few times. In DNA, the CDR3 is TGCGCCAGCAGCCGGAGCCTCTGGACAGCTAACTATGGCTACACCTTC. It codes for CASSRSLWTANYGYTF. This sequence joins TRBV4-3 and TRBJ1-2, with D possibly TRBD1 on 6 matching bases. The CDR3 covers 16 residues. V was shortened by 4 bases and J by 0 bases, with 15 bases between the two germline ends. Germline V gene lookup returns CDR1 LGHNA and CDR2 YSLEER.

This sequence joins TRBV18 and TRBJ2-5; 9 bases align to TRBD1. The V and J ends lost 1 base and 7 bases, in that order; junction bases with no gene match: 10. Per germline, CDR1 KGHSH and CDR2 LQKENI. This CDR3 has 16 amino acids. The CDR3 bases are TGTGCCAGCTCACCACAACAGGGGGCATGGAAGGTGACCCAGTACTTC. Translated, it gives CASSPQQGAWKVTQYF.

This clone was counted many times. The chain links TRBV30 to TRBJ1-1; 9 bases map to TRBD1. CDR3 size: 13 residues. Per germline, CDR1 GTSNPN and CDR2 SVGIG (reference sequence). Trimming took 3 bases from V and 6 from J; bases not matched to a gene: 5. CDR3 sequence (DNA): TGTGCCTGGAGCCGGGACAGGGAGGCTGAAGCTTTCTTT. Translation gives CAWSRDREAEAFF.

The V and J genes are TRBV4-3 and TRBJ2-1, with 7 bases that match TRBD2. From germline, CDR1 is LGHNA and CDR2 YSLEER. The V gene end was trimmed by 1 base and the J gene end by 5 bases; junction bases not matched to a gene: 5. The CDR3 is 15 amino acids. The CDR3 protein is CASSQVAAGDNEQFF. The CDR3 DNA sequence: TGCGCCAGCAGCCAAGTGGCGGCGGGGGACAATGAGCAGTTCTTC.

The J gene is TRBJ2-1, the V gene TRBV7-2; perhaps TRBD1 as D (6 bases). Per the germline V gene, CDR1 is SGHTA and CDR2 is FQGNSA. Trimming shortened V by 5 bases and J by 12 bases, and 17 bases separated the two germline ends. The CDR3 covers 13 residues. The CDR3 region has the DNA TGTGCCAGCAGCACCCGGGACAATCAAAGGCAGTTCTTC. It translates to CASSTRDNQRQFF.

The chain joins TRBV5-1 to TRBJ2-5; 10 bases are a match to TRBD1. The junction had 11 bases not matched to a gene; V was cut back by 4 bases and J by 5 bases. CDR3 length: 16 residues. Germline V gene lookup returns CDR1 SGHRS and CDR2 YFSETQ. The CDR3 DNA follows: TGCGCCAGCAGCCGGCGGGGAGACAGGGGGCTGGAGACCCAGTACTTC. It translates to CASSRRGDRGLETQYF. Full variable domain (outside the CDR3, taken from reference TRBV5-1 and TRBJ2-5): KAGVTQTPRYLIKTRGQQVTLSCSPISGHRSVSWYQQTPGQGLQFLFEYFSETQRNKGNFPGRFSGRQFSNSRSEMNVSTLELGDSALYLCASSRRGDRGLETQYFGPGTRLLVL.

This clone is a singleton in its sample. The chain links TRBV7-6 to TRBJ2-1; 7 bases map to TRBD2. Germline CDR1 reads SGHVS; CDR2 reads FNYEAQ. The V and J ends lost 5 bases and 9 bases, in that order; junction bases with no gene match: 10. The CDR3 sequence is 14 residues long. DNA for the CDR3: TGTGCCAGCAGCCCGGGGAGGGTTGGCGTTGAGCAGTTCTTC. Translation: CASSPGRVGVEQFF.

This clone was counted a single time. The V call is TRBV28, the J call TRBJ2-1; D perhaps matches TRBD2 (6 bases). CDR1 is MDHEN and CDR2 is SYDVKM in the germline V gene. The CDR3 totals 16 residues. Trimming took off 10 bases at V and 1 base at J, with 20 bases between the two ends. The CDR3: CATPLSGDLSYNEQFF. CDR3 in DNA: TGTGCCACGCCGCTTAGCGGAGACTTATCCTACAATGAGCAGTTCTTC.

This rearrangement joins TRBV18 to TRBJ1-1; no reliable D call. Germline-derived CDR1 and CDR2 are KGHSH and LQKENI. V lost 6 bases, J lost 0 bases, and 8 bases lay in between. CDR3 length equals 13 residues. The DNA for the CDR3 is TGTGCCAGCTCCCCCATTTTGAACACTGAAGCTTTCTTT. Translation gives CASSPILNTEAFF.

This chain links TRBV6-5 with TRBJ2-7; 11 bases line up with TRBD1. Germline V CDR1 and CDR2: MNHEY, SVGAGI. The CDR3 has 14 residues. V gave up 6 bases and J gave up 6 bases; unmatched junction bases: 7. CDR3: CASRSAGTGGEQYF. The CDR3 DNA follows: TGTGCCAGCAGATCGGCCGGGACAGGGGGCGAGCAGTACTTC.

The chain combines TRBV5-4 with TRBJ2-5; 8 positions match TRBD1. The V segment lost 0 bases and the J segment 5 bases; nucleotides outside the gene matches: 3. The CDR3 sequence is 14 residues long. Germline assignment: CDR1 SGHNT and CDR2 YYREEE (reference sequence). For the CDR3, the DNA is TGTGCCAGCAGCTTGGGGACAGGGAGGGAGACCCAGTACTTC. Its translation is CASSLGTGRETQYF.

The chain links TRBV5-6 to TRBJ2-7; 7 bases agree with TRBD1. Trimming at V came to 3 bases and at J to 0 bases, leaving 6 bases not matched to a gene. CDR1 and CDR2 from the germline V gene are SGHDT and YYEEEE. This CDR3 region has 15 residues. CDR3: CASSSDRRNSYEQYF. For the CDR3, the DNA is TGTGCCAGCAGCTCGGACAGGAGAAACTCCTACGAGCAGTACTTC. The whole variable domain, filled in from reference TRBV5-6 and TRBJ2-7, reads DAGVTQSPTHLIKTRGQQVTLRCSPKSGHDTVSWYQQALGQGPQFIFQYYEEEERQRGNFPDRFSGHQFPNYSSELNVNALLLGDSALYLCASSSDRRNSYEQYFGPGTRLTVT.

V usage is TRBV7-2 and J usage is TRBJ1-2; TRBD1 aligns across 9 bases. V shed 1 base and J 5 bases; nucleotides not matched to a gene: 5. The CDR3 contains 15 residues. The germline V gene encodes CDR1 SGHTA and CDR2 FQGNSA. CDR3 sequence reads: CASSLVEQGAYGYTF. The CDR3 DNA sequence: TGTGCCAGCAGCTTAGTTGAACAGGGGGCATATGGCTACACCTTC.

This clone was counted between two and nine times. The CDR3 here is CASSESIYREAFF. The DNA for the CDR3 is TGTGCCAGCAGTGAATCAATTTACAGAGAAGCTTTCTTT. The rearrangement links TRBV6-1 to TRBJ1-1, with D uncertain. CDR1 is MNHNS and CDR2 is SASEGT in the germline V gene. V lost 2 bases, J lost 8 bases, and 12 bases lay in between. CDR3 size: 13 residues.

This clone has just one count. This chain connects TRBV27 to TRBJ2-2; perhaps TRBD1 as D (6 bases). The ends were cut back, 2 bases at V and 6 bases at J, with 10 bases in the middle. CDR1 is MNHEY, CDR2 SMNVEV, per germline (reference sequence). This CDR3 has 14 amino acids. The CDR3 bases are TGTGCCAGCAGTTTAGCCAGGGGCTCCGGGGAGCTGTTTTTT. It codes for CASSLARGSGELFF.

The V gene is TRBV11-3, the J gene TRBJ1-1, with D hard to call. Trimming took off 10 bases at V and 1 base at J, with 13 bases between the two ends. The CDR3 has 13 amino acids. Looked up from germline, CDR1 is SGHNT and CDR2 is YENEEA. This CDR3 reads CATAKDWNTEAFF. In DNA form, the CDR3 reads TGTGCCACCGCAAAGGACTGGAACACTGAAGCTTTCTTT.

The chain joins TRBV7-7 to TRBJ2-1, with 9 bases fitting TRBD2. In germline, CDR1 is SSHAT, CDR2 FNYEAQ (reference sequence). Trimming removed 2 bases from V and 15 bases from J; junction bases left unmatched: 17. The CDR3 consists of 16 residues. CDR3 in DNA: TGTGCCAGCAGCTTATCCCCAGCTAGCGGGGCACGACAGGGGTTCTTC. It yields the protein CASSLSPASGARQGFF.

The chain carries TRBV27 and TRBJ2-1, with TRBD2 matching over 8 bases. The CDR3 length is 15 residues. V was pared by 2 bases and J by 9 bases, with 9 bases of the junction left unmatched. The germline V gene encodes CDR1 MNHEY and CDR2 SMNVEV (reference sequence). This CDR3 is CASSLSPRAGGEQFF. CDR3 nucleotide sequence: TGTGCCAGCAGTTTAAGCCCCCGGGCGGGGGGTGAGCAGTTCTTC.

J is TRBJ2-5 and V is TRBV27; TRBD1 matches at 7 bases. CDR3 length: 14 residues. In germline, CDR1 is MNHEY, CDR2 SMNVEV (reference sequence). Trimming removed 1 base from V and 2 bases from J; junction bases left unmatched: 1. This CDR3 reads CASSLWGQQETQYF. CDR3 bases: TGTGCCAGCAGTTTATGGGGACAGCAAGAGACCCAGTACTTC.

The chain carries TRBV6-5 and TRBJ1-2, with D perhaps matching TRBD1 (6 bases). Germline values: CDR1 MNHEY, CDR2 SVGAGI. This CDR3 has 14 amino acids. V lost 6 bases to trimming and J lost 4 bases, with 15 bases between them. CDR3 region: CASRTNRVGYGYTF. The CDR3 nucleotides read TGTGCCAGCAGGACAAACAGGGTTGGCTATGGCTACACCTTC.

This clone occurred once. This rearrangement joins TRBV6-5 to TRBJ1-6; 9 bases map to TRBD1. CDR1 is MNHEY and CDR2 is SVGAGI in the germline V gene. The J segment lost 7 bases and the V segment lost 6 bases, leaving 7 bases of the junction unmatched. CDR3 size: 15 residues. CDR3 nucleotide sequence: TGTGCCAGCAGCTACACCGGGACAGGGAATTCACCCCTCCACTTT. It codes for CASSYTGTGNSPLHF.

The chain combines TRBV5-5 with TRBJ1-1; 7 bases fit TRBD1. Germline V gene sequence: CDR1 SGHKS, CDR2 YYEKEE (reference sequence). Unmatched junction bases numbered 8, after V lost 2 bases and J lost 4 bases. The CDR3 sequence is 15 residues long. The CDR3 DNA reads TGTGCCAGCAGCTTAACAGGGGTTTTTACCACTGAAGCTTTCTTT. Protein sequence: CASSLTGVFTTEAFF.

The J gene is TRBJ2-1, the V gene TRBV6-1, with D possibly TRBD2 on 6 matching bases. The CDR3 sequence is 15 residues long. Germline loops: CDR1 MNHNS, CDR2 SASEGT. The V and J ends lost 4 bases and 9 bases respectively, with 19 bases between them. DNA for the CDR3: TGTGCCAGCAGTGGTATAAGAGGTGCGGGAAGTGAGCAGTTCTTC. This translates into CASSGIRGAGSEQFF.

The CDR3 sequence: CASSLKGQGNSPLHF. The CDR3 bases are TGTGCCAGCAGCTTGAAAGGACAGGGCAATTCACCCCTCCACTTT. This chain joins TRBV5-6 and TRBJ1-6; TRBD1 matches 8 bases. The ends lost 1 base at V and 7 bases at J; junction bases unmatched: 4. The CDR3 extends over 15 amino acids. Per germline, CDR1 SGHDT and CDR2 YYEEEE.

This clone was picked up one time. The chain employs TRBV29-1 and TRBJ2-5, with D possibly being TRBD1 (5 bases). The CDR3 runs 14 residues. CDR1 and CDR2 from the germline V gene are SQVTM and ANQGSEA. V was pared by 6 bases and J by 0 bases, with 14 bases between. The CDR3 reads CSVADSWYQETQYF. The CDR3 DNA reads as TGCAGCGTCGCCGACAGTTGGTACCAAGAGACCCAGTACTTC.

The chain links TRBV30 to TRBJ2-5, with D perhaps TRBD1 (5 bases). Trimming took off 3 bases at V and 2 bases at J, with 13 bases between the two ends. Germline CDR1 GTSNPN, CDR2 SVGIG (reference sequence). The CDR3 runs to 14 residues. The CDR3: CAWSLGRNQETQYF. The CDR3, as DNA: TGTGCCTGGAGCCTGGGGCGGAATCAAGAGACCCAGTACTTC.